The entry that follows covers one T cell receptor beta chain sequence. Its target is unknown. Clones were sequenced by immunoSEQ multiplex PCR, and TCRdb holds only the in-frame ones, with some missing. Found here are some 150,000 clones, 92% of them singletons; the top ten hold approximately 3.4%. This sample was taken from a study of T cell responses to AZD1222 COVID-19 vaccine. V was trimmed by 4 bases and J by 2 bases, leaving 12 bases between them. The CDR3 contains 14 residues. The V gene's germline CDR1 is SNHLY and CDR2 FYNNEI. Study-wide findings and caveats: Clonal diversity may have been underestimated in mostly white British donors.

The sample here was peripheral blood, taken 28 days after the second AZD1222 dose. This receptor was taken from an adult who received the AZD1222 COVID-19 vaccine. The rearrangement joins TRBV2 to TRBJ2-7; either TRBD1 or TRBD2 may supply D (5 bases each). CDR3 amino acids: CASSVGRVAYEQYF. The CDR3 DNA is TGTGCCAGCAGTGTGGGGCGGGTAGCCTACGAGCAGTACTTC. Full variable domain (remainder filled in from reference TRBV2 and TRBJ2-7): EPEVTQTPSHQVTQMGQEVILRCVPISNHLYFYWYRQILGQKVEFLVSFYNNEISEKSEIFDDQFSVERPDGSNFTLKIRSTKLEDSAMYFCASSVGRVAYEQYFGPGTRLTVT.